This entry describes one T cell receptor (beta chain). Its antigen is not known. CDR3 length equals 13 residues. Germline CDR1 reads KGHSH; CDR2 reads LQKENI. The ends lost 4 bases at V and 7 bases at J; junction bases unmatched: 4. These data belong to a study of cytomegalovirus exposure and HLA in healthy donors. Study-wide points: CMV serostatus was the only recorded immune exposure for donors. Association with HLA alleles at 0.05 false discovery rate was found for 16,951 TCR beta sequences in a later analysis. Later analysis revealed greater clonal expansion in HLA-associated TCR beta chains than in equally common others.

A multiplex PCR was run with 60 Vbeta primers and 13 Jbeta primers. Clones were read by immunoSEQ multiplex PCR, and TCRdb kept only the in-frame ones, dropping some. The specimen's table records just over 150,000 clones. This clonotype originated in a woman in her sixties in good health and CMV-seronegative. The chain is built from TRBV18 and TRBJ1-5, with 7 bases identical to TRBD1. Sequencing used PBMCs. The CDR3 sequence: CASSRDRVQPQHF. DNA of the CDR3: TGTGCCAGCTCACGAGACAGGGTACAGCCCCAGCATTTT.